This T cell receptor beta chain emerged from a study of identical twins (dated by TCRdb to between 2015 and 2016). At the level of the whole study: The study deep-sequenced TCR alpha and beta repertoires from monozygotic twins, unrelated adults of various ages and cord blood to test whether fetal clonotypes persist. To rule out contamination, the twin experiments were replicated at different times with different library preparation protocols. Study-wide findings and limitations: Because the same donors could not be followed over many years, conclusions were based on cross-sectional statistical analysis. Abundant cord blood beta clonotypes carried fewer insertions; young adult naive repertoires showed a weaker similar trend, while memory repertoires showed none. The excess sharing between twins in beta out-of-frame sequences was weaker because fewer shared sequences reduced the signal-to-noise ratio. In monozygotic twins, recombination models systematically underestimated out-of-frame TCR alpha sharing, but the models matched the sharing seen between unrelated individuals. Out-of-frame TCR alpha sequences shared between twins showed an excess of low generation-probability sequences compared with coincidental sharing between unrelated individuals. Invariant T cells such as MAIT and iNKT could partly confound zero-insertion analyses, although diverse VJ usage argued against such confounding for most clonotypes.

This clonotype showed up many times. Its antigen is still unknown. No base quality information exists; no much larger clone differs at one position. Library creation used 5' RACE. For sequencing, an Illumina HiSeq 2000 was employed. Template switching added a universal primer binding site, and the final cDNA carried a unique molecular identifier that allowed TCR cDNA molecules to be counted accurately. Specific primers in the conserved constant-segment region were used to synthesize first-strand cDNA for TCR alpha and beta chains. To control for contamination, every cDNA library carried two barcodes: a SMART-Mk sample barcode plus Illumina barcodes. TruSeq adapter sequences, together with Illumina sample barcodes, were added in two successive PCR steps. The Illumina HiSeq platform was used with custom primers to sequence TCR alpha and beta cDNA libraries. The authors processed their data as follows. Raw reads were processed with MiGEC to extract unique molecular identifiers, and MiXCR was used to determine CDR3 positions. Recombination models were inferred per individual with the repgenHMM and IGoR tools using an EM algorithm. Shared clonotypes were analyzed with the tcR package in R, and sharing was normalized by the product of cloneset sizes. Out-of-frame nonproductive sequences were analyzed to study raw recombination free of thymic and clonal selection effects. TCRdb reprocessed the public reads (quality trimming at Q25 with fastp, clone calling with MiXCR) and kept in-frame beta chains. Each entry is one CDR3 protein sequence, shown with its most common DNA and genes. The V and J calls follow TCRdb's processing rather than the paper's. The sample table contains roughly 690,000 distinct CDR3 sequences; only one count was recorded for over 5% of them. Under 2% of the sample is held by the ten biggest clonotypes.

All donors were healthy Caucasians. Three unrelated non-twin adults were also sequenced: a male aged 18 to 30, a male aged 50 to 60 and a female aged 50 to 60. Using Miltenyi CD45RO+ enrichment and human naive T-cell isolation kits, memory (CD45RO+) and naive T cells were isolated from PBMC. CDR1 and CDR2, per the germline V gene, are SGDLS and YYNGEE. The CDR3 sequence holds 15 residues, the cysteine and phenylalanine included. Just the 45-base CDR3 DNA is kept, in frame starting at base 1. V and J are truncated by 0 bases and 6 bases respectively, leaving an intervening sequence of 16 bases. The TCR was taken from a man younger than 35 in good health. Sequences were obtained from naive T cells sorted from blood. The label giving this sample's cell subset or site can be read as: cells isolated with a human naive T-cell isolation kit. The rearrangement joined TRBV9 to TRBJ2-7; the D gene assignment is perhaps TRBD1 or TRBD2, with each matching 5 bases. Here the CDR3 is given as CASSVVPGREGEQYF. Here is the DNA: TGTGCCAGCAGCGTAGTCCCAGGGAGAGAGGGCGAGCAGTACTTC.